This note documents a single TCR beta chain sequence. Its antigen is not yet known. Base-call qualities are not available, and no considerably larger clone is one nucleotide away. For the CD8 naive samples, CD45RO-negative cells were positively selected for CCR7, yielding a CD45RA+CCR7+ population from which TemRA cells were excluded. Healthy HIV-negative adults with no recently reported acute infections or vaccinations were included as donors. Every donor was a Caucasian adult living in Nashville, Tennessee, USA. Blood was collected by leukapheresis, and PBMCs were isolated by Ficoll-Histopaque density gradient centrifugation and then cryopreserved in liquid nitrogen vapor phase. Purity and quantity of every magnetically sorted T cell population were checked by analytical flow cytometry. Genomic DNA was isolated from each sorted fraction and quantified by UV absorbance on a Nanodrop 2000c. This specimen comes from a study of shared clonotypes between healthy human individuals (dated by TCRdb to 2018 to 2020). The study in broad terms: A couple of women and a few men aged 18 to 49 years were included in the cohort. For each donor, CD4 naive and CD4 memory were each given three plates, CD8 naive was given two plates, and CD8 memory was given one plate. The study deeply sequenced blood TCR repertoires of about 5 healthy adults to estimate repertoire size and the extent of clonotype sharing between individuals. Different laboratories and diverse techniques were used to prepare libraries and sequence TCR repertoires, to increase sequencing depth and limit assay-specific biases. Per donor, leukapheresis produced somewhere between about 0.9 and 9.5 billion PBMCs. General findings and caveats noted by the study authors: Based on pairwise subsampling, the degree of clonotype sharing among donors was expected to be affected by sequencing depth. Estimated clonotype richness was generally larger for naive than for memory subsets. Because the study included only a small number of donors, the genetic and exposure-history diversity represented was limited. Even with the large sequencing depth, rarefaction of the sorted-subset datasets indicated that sequencing was incomplete. Sampling was restricted to blood, and TCR repertoires in tissues likely differ from the TCR repertoires found in blood. Compared with non-shared clonotypes, the clonotypes found in all four sorted-subset donors had higher generation probabilities. Approximately 5% of naive CD4, roughly 3.6% of naive CD8, 2.3% of memory CD4, and less than 0.45% of memory CD8 clonotypes were shared across several donors.

Using the deep immunoSEQ assay, multiplex PCR amplified TCR CDR3 regions from genomic DNA. Genomic DNA extracted from each cell subset was distributed evenly over all wells of several immunoSEQ 96-well plates, and each plate served as one replicate. For sorted subsets, approximately 190 ng of genomic DNA, equivalent to 30,000 or so T cell genomes, went into each replicate PCR. Purified libraries were quantified with a Qubit 3.0 fluorometer, sized on a Bioanalyzer 2100, and re-quantified with the KAPA Library Quantification kit. Each immunoSEQ 96-well plate was sequenced on its own single-read 150-cycle Illumina NextSeq 550 flow cell. Per the authors' processing: Because the immunoSEQ output included only junctional sequences and no quality scores, the filtering could not be the same as the filtering used for full-length reads. To assign V/J genes and CDR3, sequences were annotated using PyIR, a Python wrapper for IgBLAST v1.9, with IMGT germline references. Reads were filtered out if the reads had weak V/J assignments (E-value above 1e-6), no CDR3, stop codons, out-of-frame junctions, or ambiguous translated residues. V3J clonotypes were defined as sequences sharing the same inferred V gene, J gene, and CDR3 amino acid sequence. The percentage overlap between two repertoires was calculated by dividing the number of shared unique clonotypes by the size of the smaller repertoire. Three approaches were used to assess repertoire richness: RTK rarefaction, the Chao1 estimator, and Recon v2.1 estimates of unobserved clonotypes. For all TCRbeta clonotypes obtained by the gDNA method from a few donors, generation probabilities were computed with OLGA. Sourced from immuneACCESS, this table was stored by TCRdb with only in-frame sequences that have V and J called. A share of the clones is absent; for the studies checked, an unresolved V gene accounts for under half, and the remainder has no known explanation. D and trimming come from the DNA, and the V and J calls and clone size come from that table. The sample includes about 2.1 million clones, with just over 90% observed a single time. The ten largest clones represent approximately 1.7% of the sample.

V gives up 4 bases and J gives up 11 bases, and the segment between their germline ends measures 21 bases. As encoded in the germline V gene, CDR1 is SGDLS while CDR2 is YYNGEE. The CDR3 numbers 14 residues from cysteine through phenylalanine. The retained sequence is limited to the CDR3, 42 bases, with the frame set at the first base. This sequence uses TRBV9 and TRBJ1-1; D gene: possibly TRBD1, on 5 matching bases. Sequencing was performed on naive CD8+ T cells from PBMCs. The intended sense of this specimen's cell subset or site label: CD45RA+CCR7+. This receptor was taken from a man younger than 35 in good health. Some clones in this sample may be carry-over from other donors' samples. The DNA sequence is given as TGTGCCAGCAGCCCATCGACCGGGACCCTAGTCGCTTTCTTT. Protein translation: CASSPSTGTLVAFF.